Listed below are T cell receptor beta chains from one sample, sequenced in a study of blood T cell repertoires in COVID-19. Profiling relied on immunoSEQ multiplex PCR, and the TCRdb table lists in-frame clones only, not all of them. This repertoire shows 350,000 to 550,000 clones, nearly 90% found once; its top ten account for around 1.8%. Sequenced sample: PBMCs or T cells enriched from blood (not recorded which). The receptor source for this set is a woman aged 18-30 years with acute COVID-19. The CDR3 runs from the conserved cysteine through the conserved F or W. Fields, in order: J gene, clone size, V gene, D gene, CDR3 DNA, CDR3 protein. The D gene is left open where the match is weak. Rows give clone size only sometimes, using once, few, many, or a class for an expanded clone.

>TRBJ1-5|.|TRBV19|TRBD1
TGTGCCAGTAGTATGGGACACAGGGGTCCTCTTGAGAATCAGCCCCAGCATTTT
CASSMGHRGPLENQPQHF
>TRBJ1-5|.|TRBV7-8|TRBD1
TGTGCCAGCAGCTTACGACAGGGGCAGCCCCAGCATTTT
CASSLRQGQPQHF
>TRBJ1-2|.|TRBV2|TRBD1
TGTGCCAGCAGTGAACTACCGGGACAGGGGATATCCTATGGCTACACCTTC
CASSELPGQGISYGYTF
>TRBJ2-7|.|TRBV7-9|.
TGTGCCAGCAGCGTTTCGGGAACGGACTACGAGCAGTACTTC
CASSVSGTDYEQYF
>TRBJ2-5|.|TRBV6-5|.
TGTGCCAGCAGTTACAGGCGACGGACAGAACAAGAGACCCAGTACTTC
CASSYRRRTEQETQYF
>TRBJ2-1|.|TRBV7-9|.
TGTGCCAGCTTATCCTTGACAGGCAGCTCCTACAATGAGCAGTTCTTC
CASLSLTGSSYNEQFF
>TRBJ2-7|.|TRBV27|TRBD2
TGTGCCAGCAGTTCCCCGGGTAGCGGGCTTTACGAGCAGTACTTC
CASSSPGSGLYEQYF
>TRBJ1-6|many|TRBV3-1/TRBV3-2|TRBD1
TGTGCCAGCAGCCAGGCCCTAGGACAGGGACTCCACTTT
CASSQALGQGLHF
>TRBJ1-1|.|TRBV12-3/TRBV12-4|.
TGTGCCAGCAGTTTAGGGCAGGGGTCTGAAGCTTTCTTT
CASSLGQGSEAFF
>TRBJ1-6|.|TRBV7-2|TRBD1
TGTGCCAGCAGCTTAGCACCGGGACAGTATAATTCACCCCTCCACTTT
CASSLAPGQYNSPLHF
>TRBJ2-4|.|TRBV9|TRBD2
TGTGCCAGCAGCGTAGAAACTAGCGGGCTCCAGTACTTC
CASSVETSGLQYF
>TRBJ1-3|.|TRBV12-3/TRBV12-4|.
TGTGCCAGCAGAAGGACAGCCGGAAACACCATATATTTT
CASRRTAGNTIYF
>TRBJ1-4|.|TRBV2|.
TGTGCCAGCAGTGTTCCGGGGACTAATGAAAAACTGTTTTTT
CASSVPGTNEKLFF
>TRBJ1-3|few|TRBV7-8|TRBD1
TGTGCCAGCAGTAGGACAGGGGGAGGAAACACCATATATTTT
CASSRTGGGNTIYF
>TRBJ2-7|.|TRBV15|.
TGTGCCACCAGCAGAGACAGGAACTTGGGCGAGCAGTACTTC
CATSRDRNLGEQYF
>TRBJ1-4|.|TRBV28|.
TGTGCCAGCAGACGGACAGCAACTAATGAAAAACTGTTTTTT
CASRRTATNEKLFF
>TRBJ2-1|.|TRBV12-3/TRBV12-4|TRBD1
TGTGCCAGCAGGGACAGGGCCTACAATGAGCAGTTCTTC
CASRDRAYNEQFF
>TRBJ1-2|.|TRBV29-1|.
TGCAGCGTTGAAACCAGATATGGCTACACCTTC
CSVETRYGYTF
>TRBJ2-5|.|TRBV28|.
TGTGCCAGCAGTCAGAGGACGAGGAGGGAGACCCAGTACTTC
CASSQRTRRETQYF
>TRBJ2-3|once|TRBV3-1/TRBV3-2|.
TGTGCCAGCAGTCTTGCGGGGAGCACAGATACGCAGTATTTT
CASSLAGSTDTQYF
>TRBJ1-2|.|TRBV4-3|.
TGCGCCAGCAGCGCCCGACAGCTAGCTAACTATGGCTACACCTTC
CASSARQLANYGYTF
>TRBJ1-4|.|TRBV12-3/TRBV12-4|.
TGTGCCAGCAGTCCCCGGATGACAGAAAAACTGTTTTTT
CASSPRMTEKLFF
>TRBJ1-1|.|TRBV25-1|.
TGTGCCAGCAGTTCGTTCGGTCGAGGCGTTGAAGCTTTCTTT
CASSSFGRGVEAFF
>TRBJ2-3|.|TRBV28|.
TGTGCCAGCAGTCTACGGTTCAGCACAGATACGCAGTATTTT
CASSLRFSTDTQYF
>TRBJ1-4|.|TRBV7-9|.
TGTGCCAGCAGCTCGACGGGTACAACTAATGAAAAACTGTTTTTT
CASSSTGTTNEKLFF
>TRBJ2-3|.|TRBV7-2|.
TGTGCCAGCAGCTTAGTCGTTTATGGGGCTCCCACGGATACGCAGTATTTT
CASSLVVYGAPTDTQYF
>TRBJ2-6|.|TRBV2|.
TGTGCCAGCAGCCTCAGGGGTGGGGGCTTCTCTGGGGCCAACGTCCTGACTTTC
CASSLRGGGFSGANVLTF
>TRBJ2-1|once|TRBV10-3|TRBD2
TGTGCCACAGGGACTAGCGGGGGGGCAATTAATGAGCAGTTCTTC
CATGTSGGAINEQFF
>TRBJ2-1|.|TRBV9|TRBD2
TGTGCCAGCAGCGCTACAGGATCTAGCGGGGGCCGTACAATGAGCGAGCAGTTCTTC
CASSATGSSGGRTMSEQFF